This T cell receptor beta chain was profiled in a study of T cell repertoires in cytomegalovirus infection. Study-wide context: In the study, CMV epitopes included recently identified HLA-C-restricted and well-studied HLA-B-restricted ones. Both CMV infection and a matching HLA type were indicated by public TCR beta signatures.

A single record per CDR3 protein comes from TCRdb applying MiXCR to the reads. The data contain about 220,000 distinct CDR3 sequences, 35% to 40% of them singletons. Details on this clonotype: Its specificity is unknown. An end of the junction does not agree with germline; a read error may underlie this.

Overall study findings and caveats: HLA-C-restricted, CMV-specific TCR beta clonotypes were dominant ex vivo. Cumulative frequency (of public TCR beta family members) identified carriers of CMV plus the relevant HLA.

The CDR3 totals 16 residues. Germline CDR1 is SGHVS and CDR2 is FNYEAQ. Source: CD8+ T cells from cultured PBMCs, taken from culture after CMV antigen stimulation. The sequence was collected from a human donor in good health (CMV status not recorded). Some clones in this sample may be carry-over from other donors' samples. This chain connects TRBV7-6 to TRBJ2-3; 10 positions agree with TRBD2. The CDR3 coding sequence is TGTGCTAGCAGCTTAGAAACTAGCGGGGCGCGGGATACGCAGTATTTT. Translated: CASSLETSGARDTQYF. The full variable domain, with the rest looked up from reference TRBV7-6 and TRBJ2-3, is GAGVSQSPRYKVTKRGQDVALRCDPISGHVSLYWYRQALGQGPEFLTYFNYEAQQDKSGLPNDRFSAERPEGSISTLTIQRTEQRDSAMYRCASSLETSGARDTQYFGPGTRLTVL.